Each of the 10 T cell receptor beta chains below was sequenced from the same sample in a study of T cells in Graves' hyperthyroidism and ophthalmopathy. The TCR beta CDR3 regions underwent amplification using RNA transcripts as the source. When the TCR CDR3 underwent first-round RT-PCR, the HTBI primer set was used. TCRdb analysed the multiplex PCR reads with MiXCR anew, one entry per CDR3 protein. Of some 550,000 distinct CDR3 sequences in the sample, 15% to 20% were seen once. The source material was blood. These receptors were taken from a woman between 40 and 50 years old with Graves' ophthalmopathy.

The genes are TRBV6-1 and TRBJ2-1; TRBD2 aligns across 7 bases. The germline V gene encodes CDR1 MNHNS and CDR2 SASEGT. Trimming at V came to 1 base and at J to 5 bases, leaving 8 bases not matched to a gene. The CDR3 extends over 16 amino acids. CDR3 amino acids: CASSEGGGGSHNEQFF. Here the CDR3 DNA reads TGTGCCAGCAGTGAAGGTGGGGGGGGTTCCCACAATGAGCAGTTCTTC.

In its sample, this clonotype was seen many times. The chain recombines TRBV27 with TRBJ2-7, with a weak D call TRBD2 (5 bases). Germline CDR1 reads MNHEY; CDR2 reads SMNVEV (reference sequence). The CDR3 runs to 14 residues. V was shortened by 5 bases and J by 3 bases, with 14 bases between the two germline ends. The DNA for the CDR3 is TGTGCCAGCAGTCCCCTCGGTCGGGGCTACGAGCAGTACTTC. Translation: CASSPLGRGYEQYF.

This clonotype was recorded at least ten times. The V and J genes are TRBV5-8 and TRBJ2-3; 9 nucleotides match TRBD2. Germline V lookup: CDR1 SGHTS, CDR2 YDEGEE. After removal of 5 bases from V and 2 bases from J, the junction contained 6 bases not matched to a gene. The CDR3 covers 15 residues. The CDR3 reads CASRRLAVNTDTQYF. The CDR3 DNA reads TGTGCCAGCAGGCGACTAGCGGTTAACACAGATACGCAGTATTTT.

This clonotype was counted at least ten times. CDR3 nucleotide sequence: TGTGCCAGCAAGGGGACAGCGAACACTGAAGCTTTCTTT. Its translation: CASKGTANTEAFF. This chain links TRBV6-1 with TRBJ1-1; TRBD1 matches 7 bases. J lost 1 base, V lost 7 bases, and 3 bases had no gene match. This CDR3 contains 13 residues. Germline lookup yields CDR1 MNHNS and CDR2 SASEGT.

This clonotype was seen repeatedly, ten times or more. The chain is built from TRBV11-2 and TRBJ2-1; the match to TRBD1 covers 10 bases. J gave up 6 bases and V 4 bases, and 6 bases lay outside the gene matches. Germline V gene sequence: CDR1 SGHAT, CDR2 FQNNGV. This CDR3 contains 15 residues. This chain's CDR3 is CASSSRDRGSNEQFF. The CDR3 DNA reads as TGTGCCAGCAGCTCCCGGGACAGGGGTTCCAATGAGCAGTTCTTC.

CDR3 in DNA: TGTGCCAGCAGCTCCGACAGGGAGTCACCCACCGGGGAGCTGTTTTTT. This encodes CASSSDRESPTGELFF. This chain joins TRBV9 and TRBJ2-2; 7 nucleotides agree with TRBD1. The CDR3 loop spans 16 amino acids. V was pared by 4 bases and J by 4 bases, with 10 bases of the junction left unmatched. Germline lookup yields CDR1 SGDLS and CDR2 YYNGEE. Together with reference TRBV9 and TRBJ2-2, the CDR3 gives the full variable domain: DSGVTQTPKHLITATGQRVTLRCSPRSGDLSVYWYQQSLDQGLQFLIQYYNGEERAKGNILERFSAQQFPDLHSELNLSSLELGDSALYFCASSSDRESPTGELFFGEGSRLTVL.

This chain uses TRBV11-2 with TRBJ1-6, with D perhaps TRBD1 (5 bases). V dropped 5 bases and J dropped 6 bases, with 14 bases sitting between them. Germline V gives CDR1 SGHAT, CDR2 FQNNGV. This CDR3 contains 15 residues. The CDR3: CASSRMGTVNSPLHF. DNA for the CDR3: TGTGCCAGCAGCCGTATGGGGACCGTTAATTCACCCCTCCACTTT.

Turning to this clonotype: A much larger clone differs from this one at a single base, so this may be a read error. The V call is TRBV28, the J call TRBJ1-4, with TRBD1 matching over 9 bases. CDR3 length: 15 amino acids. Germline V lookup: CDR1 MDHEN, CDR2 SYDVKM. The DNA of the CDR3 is TGTGCCAGCAGTCGACGGGACAGGGAGGCTGGAAAACTGCTTTTT. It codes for CASSRRDREAGKLLF.

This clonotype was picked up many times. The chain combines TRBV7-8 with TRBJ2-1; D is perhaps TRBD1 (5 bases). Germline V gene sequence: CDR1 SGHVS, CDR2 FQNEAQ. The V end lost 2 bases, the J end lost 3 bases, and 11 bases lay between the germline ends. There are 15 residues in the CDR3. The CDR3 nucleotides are TGTGCCAGCAGCTTACAGGGTGCAGGCTACAATGAGCAGTTCTTC. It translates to CASSLQGAGYNEQFF.

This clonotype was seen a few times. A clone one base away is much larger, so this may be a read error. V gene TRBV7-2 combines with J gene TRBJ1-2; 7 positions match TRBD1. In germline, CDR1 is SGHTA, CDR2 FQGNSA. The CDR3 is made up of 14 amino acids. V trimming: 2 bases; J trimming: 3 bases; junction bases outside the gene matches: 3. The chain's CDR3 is CASSLRGGDYGYTF. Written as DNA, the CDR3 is TGTGCCAGCAGCTTACGAGGGGGCGACTATGGCTACACCTTC.